A selection of T cell receptor beta chains follows, all from one sample in a study of T-cell memory formation after mild COVID-19. TCRdb independently ran MiXCR on the 5' RACE reads; one entry per CDR3 protein. Among roughly 250,000 distinct CDR3 sequences listed, about 16% were seen once. Sequencing was performed on PBMCs or a T cell subset sorted from them (not recorded which). Receptor source: a man younger than 35 who had mild COVID-19 (a few samples of this study predate the infection). Cell type and time point are not known. Each CDR3 is given with its conserved first and last residue. The order of the fields is J gene, V gene, D gene, clone size, CDR3 length, CDR3 protein, CDR3 DNA. D genes are given only for firm matches. Clone size is given for some rows only: seen once, a few or many times, or a class if the clone is expanded.

TRBJ2-7 TRBV6-5 . . 14 CASRLDRNAYEQYF TGTGCCAGCAGGTTGGACCGGAATGCCTACGAGCAGTACTTC
TRBJ2-1 TRBV7-2 . many 12 CASSSIGTQQFF TGTGCCAGCAGCTCCATCGGGACACAACAGTTCTTC
TRBJ1-1 TRBV29-1 . . 13 CSVRYRWGTEAFF TGCAGCGTTAGATACAGGTGGGGGACTGAAGCTTTCTTT
TRBJ1-6 TRBV12-3/TRBV12-4 TRBD1 few 14 CASSPQGESSPLHF TGTGCCAGCAGCCCTCAGGGGGAAAGTTCACCCCTCCACTTT
TRBJ2-4 TRBV7-2 . once 15 CASSLYRGPGEGAYF TGTGCCAGCAGCTTATATCGGGGGCCCGGGGAGGGCGCTTACTTC
TRBJ2-3 TRBV20-1 TRBD2 . 18 CSARERGGGPTRTDTQYF TGCAGTGCTAGAGAACGGGGCGGGGGGCCAACCCGAACAGATACGCAGTATTTT
TRBJ2-4 TRBV29-1 TRBD1 many 13 CSVLGTGGDIQYF TGCAGCGTTCTGGGGACAGGGGGAGACATTCAGTACTTC
TRBJ2-1 TRBV7-3 . many 13 CASSPGSSNEQFF TGTGCCAGCAGTCCAGGAAGCTCGAATGAGCAGTTCTTC
TRBJ2-1 TRBV28 . few 12 CASSFAPFGQFF TGTGCCAGCAGTTTTGCTCCGTTCGGGCAGTTCTTC
TRBJ2-1 TRBV6-5 . many 15 CASSYRGTTGNEQFF TGTGCCAGCAGTTACCGGGGGACCACGGGGAATGAGCAGTTCTTC
TRBJ2-1 TRBV7-3 TRBD1 . 13 CASSPTGGYEQFF TGTGCCAGCAGCCCGACAGGGGGATATGAGCAGTTCTTC
TRBJ2-3 TRBV7-6 TRBD2 . 18 CASSHKMPGLAGTDTQYF TGTGCCAGCAGTCACAAAATGCCGGGACTAGCGGGCACAGATACGCAGTATTTT
TRBJ2-6 TRBV10-3 TRBD1 . 17 CAIRSLQGESGANVLTF TGTGCCATCAGATCACTACAGGGGGAGTCTGGGGCCAACGTCCTGACTTTC
TRBJ1-1 TRBV7-9 . . 15 CASSSAVTMNTEAFF TGTGCCAGCAGCTCTGCGGTAACCATGAACACTGAAGCTTTCTTT
TRBJ2-3 TRBV7-6 TRBD2 . 16 CASSASGGGSTDTQYF TGTGCCAGCAGCGCAAGCGGCGGGGGTTCGACAGATACGCAGTATTTT
TRBJ2-3 TRBV5-1 . . 14 CASSFGLPTDTQYF TGCGCCAGCAGCTTCGGACTCCCCACAGATACGCAGTATTTT
TRBJ2-1 TRBV7-9 . . 15 CATASTASSYNEQFF TGTGCCACCGCTTCGACAGCGAGCTCCTACAATGAGCAGTTCTTC
TRBJ2-7 TRBV20-1 . . 13 CSARWDVTYEQYF TGCAGTGCTAGGTGGGACGTTACCTACGAGCAGTACTTC
TRBJ2-2 TRBV9 . . 15 CASSVGASWPGELFF TGTGCCAGCAGCGTGGGGGCGTCTTGGCCCGGGGAGCTGTTTTTT
TRBJ1-5 TRBV7-2 . few 14 CASSLRGGNQPQHF TGTGCCAGCAGCTTACGTGGAGGGAATCAGCCCCAGCATTTT
TRBJ2-5 TRBV28 . few 14 CASQSPQGPETQYF TGTGCCAGCCAATCCCCCCAGGGGCCGGAGACCCAGTACTTC
TRBJ2-1 TRBV7-2 . few 14 CASNLRGSLNEQFF TGTGCCAGCAACCTACGAGGTAGCCTCAATGAGCAGTTCTTC
TRBJ1-2 TRBV7-9 . few 14 CASSFPPTRYGYTF TGTGCCAGCAGCTTCCCCCCGACTCGTTATGGCTACACCTTC
TRBJ1-2 TRBV28 . . 13 CASTDRGSYGYTF TGTGCCAGCACCGACCGGGGTAGCTATGGCTACACCTTC
TRBJ2-1 TRBV6-6 . . 16 CASSKQGPSSYNEQFF TGTGCCAGCAGTAAACAGGGTCCAAGCTCCTACAATGAGCAGTTCTTC
TRBJ1-1 TRBV7-2 TRBD1 large 13 CASSYRQGTEAFF TGTGCCAGCAGCTACCGACAGGGCACTGAAGCTTTCTTT
TRBJ1-5 TRBV6-1 TRBD1 . 13 CASRTGSNQPQHF TGTGCCAGCAGGACAGGGAGCAATCAGCCCCAGCATTTT